This T cell receptor (beta chain) was recorded in a study of shared clonotypes between healthy human individuals. Study information: The study used three CD4 naive, three CD4 memory, two CD8 naive and one CD8 memory plate per donor.

Trimming removed 3 bases from V and 2 bases from J; junction bases left unmatched: 2. Germline loops: CDR1 SGHNT, CDR2 YYREEE (reference sequence). The CDR3 is 15 residues long. The table came from immunoSEQ multiplex PCR; TCRdb's copy has only in-frame clones and leaves some out. The sample yields about 990,000 clones, 78% seen once. The donor population consisted of healthy HIV-negative adults with no recent acute infections or vaccinations. The receptor's source is a man aged 18 to 29 in good health. Some clones in this sample may be carry-over from other donors' samples. Sequencing was performed on memory CD4+ T cells from PBMCs. The subset is: CD45RA-negative fraction. This rearrangement joins TRBV5-4 to TRBJ2-2; 9 nucleotides match TRBD2. CDR3 region: CASSSSGTNTGELFF. The CDR3 nucleotides read TGTGCCAGCAGCTCTAGCGGGACCAACACCGGGGAGCTGTTTTTT.